This TCR beta chain was observed in a study of blood T cell repertoires in COVID-19. Original data processing: Amplified reference gene primers provided the basis for estimating nucleated cell counts. The protocol was immunoSEQ multiplex PCR, while the TCRdb copy is restricted to in-frame clones and leaves out a portion. The DNA was the basis for D and trimming; V, J and clone size are from that table. The sample comprises tens of thousands of clones, roughly 70% of which are singletons, and over 9.5% rests with the top ten. The material sequenced was peripheral blood. This TCR came from an older man with COVID-19, enrolled during active disease.

CDR3 coding DNA: TGTGCCACCCGCCGGGGGGAAAACTATGGCTACACCTTC. Encoded protein: CATRRGENYGYTF. The chain has TRBV19 and TRBJ1-2; D perhaps matches TRBD1 (5 bases). The V gene lost 10 bases and the J gene lost 2 bases, with 14 bases spanning the gap. CDR1 LNHDA and CDR2 SQIVND come from the germline V gene (reference sequence). This CDR3 is 13 amino acids long.